Following are 27 T cell receptor beta chains from one sample sequenced in a study of T cell responses to AZD1222 COVID-19 vaccine. TCRdb's copy holds only in-frame clones and misses some; the assay was immunoSEQ multiplex PCR. The sample lists over 85,000 clones, just over 90% occurring once. Sequenced material: peripheral blood, taken on day 0 of AZD1222 vaccination. Receptor source: an adult in good health.

The chain recombines TRBV5-1 with TRBJ1-1; D possibly corresponds to TRBD1 (6 bases). Trimming took 6 bases from V and 3 from J, leaving 18 bases between them. The CDR3 runs 15 residues. Per the germline V gene, CDR1 is SGHRS and CDR2 is YFSETQ. The CDR3 region has the DNA TGCGCCAGCACCCACCTAGGGGGTTCGGACACTGAAGCTTTCTTT. Its protein product is CASTHLGGSDTEAFF. Filled out from reference TRBV5-1 and TRBJ1-1, the complete variable domain reads KAGVTQTPRYLIKTRGQQVTLSCSPISGHRSVSWYQQTPGQGLQFLFEYFSETQRNKGNFPGRFSGRQFSNSRSEMNVSTLELGDSALYLCASTHLGGSDTEAFFGQGTRLTVV.

DNA of the CDR3: TGCGCCAGCAGCCGGGACAGGGGATCTAATTCACCCCTCCACTTT. This gives the protein CASSRDRGSNSPLHF. The chain links TRBV5-1 to TRBJ1-6, with 10 positions matching TRBD1. Germline V gene data show CDR1 as SGHRS and CDR2 as YFSETQ. Trimming removed 4 bases from V and 6 bases from J; junction bases left unmatched: 4. CDR3 length equals 15 residues.

The chain uses TRBV6-2 or TRBV6-3 and TRBJ1-5; possibly TRBD1 for D (6 bases). CDR1 and CDR2 (germline): MNHEY, SVGEGT. The CDR3 sequence is 16 residues long. V was clipped by 2 bases and J by 7 bases, with 18 bases between them. CDR3 protein: CASSYTPGGRPQPQHF. The DNA of the CDR3 is TGTGCCAGCAGTTACACCCCGGGGGGCCGTCCCCAGCCCCAGCATTTT.

The CDR3 loop reads CSVDSGDYGYTF. DNA of the CDR3: TGCAGCGTTGACTCGGGGGACTATGGCTACACCTTC. The V gene is TRBV29-1, the J gene TRBJ1-2; TRBD1 might be the D (5 bases). Trimming stripped 3 bases from V and 3 bases from J, with 8 bases between. Germline values: CDR1 SQVTM, CDR2 ANQGSEA. This CDR3 spans 12 amino acids. Using reference TRBV29-1 and TRBJ1-2 for the parts outside the CDR3, the full variable domain is SAVISQKPSRDICQRGTSLTIQCQVDSQVTMMFWYRQQPGQSLTLIATANQGSEATYESGFVIDKFPISRPNLTFSTLTVSNMSPEDSSIYLCSVDSGDYGYTFGSGTRLTVV.

This clone was recorded once. This chain uses TRBV13 with TRBJ2-7, with 7 bases identical to TRBD1. The V segment lost 4 bases and the J segment 6 bases; nucleotides outside the gene matches: 18. Germline CDR1 and CDR2: PRHDT and FYEKMQ (reference sequence). CDR3 size: 17 residues. The CDR3 protein is CASSSLDRERGWVEQYF. In nucleotides, the CDR3 is TGTGCCAGCAGCTCGCTCGACAGGGAGAGGGGGTGGGTCGAGCAGTACTTC.

This chain joins TRBV7-3 and TRBJ2-2; D not resolved. The germline gives CDR1 SGHTA, CDR2 FQGTGA. The CDR3 length is 13 residues. Trimming took 5 bases from V and 3 from J, leaving 7 bases between them. CDR3: CASSLSYTGELFF. In DNA form, the CDR3 reads TGTGCCAGCAGCCTTTCCTACACCGGGGAGCTGTTTTTT.

V and J are TRBV16 and TRBJ2-7; either TRBD1 or TRBD2 may supply D (6 bases each). V was pared by 2 bases and J by 4 bases, with 12 bases between. The CDR3 is 14 residues long. The V gene's germline CDR1 is KGHSY and CDR2 FQNENV. Here the CDR3 reads CASSQPGARYEQYF. CDR3 coding DNA: TGTGCCAGCAGCCAACCGGGGGCCAGGTACGAGCAGTACTTC.

The chain uses TRBV6-5 and TRBJ1-1; 7 bases are shared with TRBD1. Germline lookup yields CDR1 MNHEY and CDR2 SVGAGI. J was trimmed by 4 bases and V by 2 bases; bases with no gene match: 7. The CDR3 consists of 15 residues. The CDR3 reads CASSYATDRATEAFF. The CDR3 DNA is TGTGCCAGCAGTTACGCGACCGACAGGGCCACTGAAGCTTTCTTT.

The CDR3 region has the DNA TGCGCCAGCTCCTCCGGGGCTAGCACAGATACGCAGTATTTT. This codes for CASSSGASTDTQYF. The V gene is TRBV4-1, the J gene TRBJ2-3; the D call may be TRBD1 or TRBD2 (5 bases each). CDR3 length equals 14 residues. Germline loops: CDR1 MGHRA, CDR2 YSYEKL. V gave up 8 bases and J gave up 0 bases, with 12 bases separating them.

This rearrangement joins TRBV7-2 to TRBJ1-6; 7 nucleotides line up with TRBD1. The junction had 6 bases not matched to a gene; V was cut back by 1 base and J by 0 bases. This CDR3 region has 18 residues. Germline V gene lookup returns CDR1 SGHTA and CDR2 FQGNSA. CDR3 DNA: TGTGCCAGCAGCTTAGTAGGACAGGAAAGCTCCTATAATTCACCCCTCCACTTT. This codes for CASSLVGQESSYNSPLHF.

This clone occurred once. The chain has TRBV7-6 and TRBJ2-2; 8 bases fit TRBD2. Germline-derived CDR1 and CDR2 are SGHVS and FNYEAQ. The J segment lost 6 bases and the V segment lost 5 bases, leaving 8 bases of the junction unmatched. The CDR3 is 15 amino acids. The CDR3 region has the DNA TGTGCCAGCAGCACCGGGACTAGGGGTCCCGGGGAGCTGTTTTTT. It translates to CASSTGTRGPGELFF.

There are a few counts of this clone. CDR3 sequence reads: CASSEGTTDTDTQYF. DNA of the CDR3: TGTGCCAGCAGTGAAGGGACTACTGACACAGATACGCAGTATTTT. The chain carries TRBV6-1 and TRBJ2-3; a possible D gene is TRBD2 (6 bases). V was pared by 1 base and J by 2 bases, with 10 bases between. Germline CDR1 is MNHNS and CDR2 is SASEGT. The CDR3 covers 15 residues.

The chain carries TRBV10-3 and TRBJ1-2, with TRBD1 matching over 11 bases. The CDR3 is 13 residues long. The germline V gene encodes CDR1 ENHRY and CDR2 SYGVKD. The ends lost 10 bases at V and 4 bases at J; junction bases unmatched: 5. CDR3: CATRGTGGYGYTF. Written as DNA, the CDR3 is TGTGCCACCAGAGGGACAGGGGGCTATGGCTACACCTTC.

This chain uses TRBV2 with TRBJ1-6; TRBD1 might be the D (5 bases). This CDR3 has 14 residues. The germline V and J ends were trimmed by 5 bases and 8 bases, with 13 bases remaining between them. Germline-derived CDR1 and CDR2 are SNHLY and FYNNEI. CDR3 in amino acids: CASSSGVEYSPLHF. The DNA for the CDR3 is TGTGCCAGCAGTTCGGGGGTGGAGTATTCACCCCTCCACTTT.

The genes are TRBV4-1 and TRBJ1-3, with D perhaps matching TRBD1 (5 bases). The V end lost 0 bases, the J end lost 4 bases, and 19 bases lay between the germline ends. The CDR3 is 18 amino acids. CDR1 and CDR2 (germline): MGHRA, YSYEKL. CDR3 sequence: CASSQDPTGGKVGNTIYF. The CDR3 DNA reads as TGCGCCAGCAGCCAAGATCCGACCGGGGGAAAAGTCGGAAACACCATATATTTT.

This chain links TRBV4-1 with TRBJ1-3; no reliable D call. V lost 4 bases and J lost 0, with 10 bases in between. CDR1 and CDR2 (germline): MGHRA, YSYEKL. CDR3 length: 15 residues. CDR3 sequence reads: CASSPQASSGNTIYF. CDR3 nucleotides: TGCGCCAGCAGCCCGCAGGCCTCCTCTGGAAACACCATATATTTT.

The chain has TRBV5-1 and TRBJ1-6; TRBD1 aligns across 7 bases. Trimming cost V 3 bases and J 10 bases; bases outside gene matches: 10. CDR3 length equals 15 residues. Germline lookup yields CDR1 SGHRS and CDR2 YFSETQ. This CDR3 is CASSSRGQSDSPLHF. The DNA of the CDR3 is TGCGCCAGCAGCTCAAGGGGACAGTCGGACTCACCCCTCCACTTT.

The chain carries TRBV21-1 and TRBJ1-2; the table's D call, TRBD1, has no DNA check behind it. TRBV21-1 is a recognized pseudogene. CDR3 length equals 15 residues. The CDR3 DNA follows: TGTGCCAGCAGCAACTATACAGGGGACATCTATGGCTACACCTTC. Its translation is CASSNYTGDIYGYTF.

V and J are TRBV5-4 and TRBJ2-2; tentatively, D is TRBD1 (7 bases). Germline CDR1 SGHNT, CDR2 YYREEE (reference sequence). CDR3 length equals 16 residues. Trimming removed 2 bases from V and 1 base from J, with 12 bases in between. This CDR3 reads CASSFGGGLNTGELFF. For the CDR3, the DNA is TGTGCCAGCAGCTTTGGAGGGGGCCTGAACACCGGGGAGCTGTTTTTT.

The chain couples TRBV28 to TRBJ1-2, with D unclear. Per the germline V gene, CDR1 is MDHEN and CDR2 is SYDVKM. Between the trimmed V and J ends, which lost 2 bases and 6 bases, there was a span of 7 bases. The CDR3 has 12 amino acids. The CDR3 sequence is CASSLTLDGYTF. The DNA for the CDR3 is TGTGCCAGCAGTTTAACCCTAGATGGCTACACCTTC.

CDR3 nucleotides: TGTGCCAGCAGCCAAGCAGGGGGTGTTCAAGAGACCCAGTACTTC. Translation: CASSQAGGVQETQYF. The V and J genes are TRBV4-2 and TRBJ2-5, with 7 bases fitting TRBD1. V lost 1 base and J lost 2; bases outside the gene matches: 4. Germline V gives CDR1 LGHNA, CDR2 YNFKEQ. This CDR3 is 15 amino acids long.

The chain links TRBV6-5 to TRBJ1-1; D unclear. CDR1 is MNHEY, CDR2 SVGAGI, per germline. CDR3 length: 15 residues. Trimming cost V 2 bases and J 1 base, with 11 bases left between them. DNA of the CDR3: TGTGCCAGCAGTTACGGACCAGGAAAGAACACTGAAGCTTTCTTT. This encodes CASSYGPGKNTEAFF.

CDR3 in amino acids: CASSAGANQPQHF. CDR3 DNA: TGTGCCAGTAGTGCAGGGGCCAATCAGCCCCAGCATTTT. This rearrangement joins TRBV19 to TRBJ1-5, with a weak D call TRBD1 (6 bases). The germline V gene encodes CDR1 LNHDA and CDR2 SQIVND (reference sequence). This CDR3 has 13 amino acids. V lost 5 bases and J lost 3, with 8 bases in between.

The V gene is TRBV19, the J gene TRBJ2-7, with D perhaps matching TRBD2 (6 bases). This CDR3 spans 12 amino acids. Deletions cut 10 bases from V and 2 bases from J, with 12 bases between. CDR1 and CDR2 from the germline V gene are LNHDA and SQIVND (reference sequence). CDR3 sequence: CATGAGTYEQYF. CDR3 sequence (DNA): TGTGCCACCGGAGCGGGCACCTACGAGCAGTACTTC.

V usage is TRBV3-1 (or the pseudogene TRBV3-2) and J usage is TRBJ1-4, with D tentatively TRBD1 (5 bases). Germline values: CDR1 LGHDT, CDR2 YNNKEL (reference sequence). The CDR3 has 15 amino acids. Trimming left V 3 bases short and J 7 bases short, with 15 bases between. CDR3 coding DNA: TGTGCCAGCAGCCATGGGGGGGTCGGGTTTGAAAAACTGTTTTTT. It encodes CASSHGGVGFEKLFF.

The chain carries TRBV7-2 and TRBJ1-1, with 7 bases that match TRBD1. V dropped 5 bases and J dropped 0; count of bases not matched to a gene: 6. The germline CDR1 and CDR2 sequences are SGHTA and FQGNSA. This CDR3 contains 15 residues. CDR3 DNA sequence: TGTGCCAGCAGCCCACAGGGGAGGGTGAACACTGAAGCTTTCTTT. This encodes CASSPQGRVNTEAFF.

This clone was picked up a small number of times. The genes are TRBV7-9 and TRBJ2-5; weak D call: TRBD1 (5 bases). V was trimmed by 2 bases and J by 0 bases, leaving 19 bases between them. Germline V gives CDR1 SEHNR, CDR2 FQNEAQ (reference sequence). The CDR3 is made up of 18 amino acids. The CDR3 DNA reads TGTGCCAGCAGCTTATTATTCGGAGTAGGGGATTACCAAGAGACCCAGTACTTC. Translated, it gives CASSLLFGVGDYQETQYF.